This paragraph covers one T cell receptor beta chain sequence. This clone's antigen is unknown. The input lacks base qualities; no much larger clone sits a single base away. The CDR3 regions of human TCRbeta chains were analyzed by immunosequencing. The authors' analysis ran thus. Repertoire TCRs were checked for matches against a reference library of SARS-CoV-2-specific TCRs that had been generated using the MIRA antigen-specificity platform. Breadth was defined as the fraction of unique TCRs that were SARS-CoV-2-associated. Depth was defined as the fraction of total T cells that were SARS-CoV-2-associated. Each spike-specific TCR was assigned to its reactive spike region and to a CD4 or CD8 class using the MIRA data. Log10-transformed breadth and depth values were compared by one-way ANOVA with Sidak's multiple comparisons tests. The table was pulled from immuneACCESS by TCRdb, which kept in-frame rearrangements only. Such tables lose some clones; where checked, under half of the loss comes from unresolved V genes, and the rest has no known cause. The V and J calls and clone size were taken over from that table, and D and trimming were inferred from the DNA. Within this sample are some 180,000 clones, with just over 85% of them counted one time only. Of the sample, approximately 0.5% falls within the top ten clones.

The source of the sample is a study of T cell responses to AZD1222 COVID-19 vaccine (dated by TCRdb to 2020 to 2022). Concerning the study at large: AZD1222 recipients given second doses at about 4 weeks or at about 12 weeks were pooled, since spike-specific TCR depth and breadth were not found to differ between the two schedules. Trial participants were enrolled by age into 18-55, 56-69 and 70-plus year subgroups, with 148, 28 and 57 TCR-sequenced participants respectively. TCR sequencing was performed for about 240 trial participants, of whom about 200 were given two doses of AZD1222 and approximately 26 were given two doses of MenACWY control vaccine.

The germline V gene yields LGHNA for CDR1 and YSLEER for CDR2. The CDR3 measures 14 amino acids from cysteine to phenylalanine. Of all the DNA, just the CDR3 is kept, 42 bases in frame from base 1. A distance of 10 bases separates the germline ends of V and J, which lose 0 bases and 5 bases respectively. Sample time point, as interpreted from the label and publication: baseline before first vaccination. Vaccinee samples came from UK trials COV001 and COV002, including a single-blind randomized controlled phase 2/3 trial of AZD1222 (ChAdOx1 nCoV-19) in healthy adults. Trial participant PBMC samples were collected at day 0 and day 28 after the second dose for TCRbeta chain sequencing. The paper's findings and limits, for the study overall: A significant rise in spike-specific TCR breadth and depth was observed after two AZD1222 doses relative to day 0 and relative to MenACWY recipients. Because no day 14 peak-response samples were available, repertoires were characterized only after the peak T cell response. In the small 56-69-year group, the increase in depth fell short of significance, most likely because of low power. Participants were mostly white British and included more females than males, and it was suggested by the authors that clonal diversity may have been underestimated. Conclusions about previously exposed vaccinees are limited, since just 5 or 6 AZD1222 recipients were seropositive for SARS-CoV-2 at baseline. Nearly half of unique spike-specific TCRs reportedly recognized epitopes outside regions mutated in the B.1.351 and B.1.1.7 variants. Vaccine-associated CD4 TCRs spanned the whole spike protein, with dominant responses in regions 160-218 and 743-854.

The clonotype originates from an adult in good health. The sample in question was peripheral blood, obtained on day 0 of AZD1222 vaccination. The chain links TRBV4-3 with TRBJ1-2; no D gene can be assigned with confidence. The DNA is as follows: TGCGCCAGCAGCCAAGATCCTCGAGATTATGGCTACACCTTC. This is translated as CASSQDPRDYGYTF.